The present entry profiles one TCR beta chain with its context. Its antigen remains unidentified. This CDR3 has 12 amino acids. Germline CDR1 reads MNHEY; CDR2 reads SVGAGI. Trimming removed 5 bases at V and 7 bases at J, with 9 bases between. Every patient had relapsed following autologous stem cell transplantation, and cohorts differed in brentuximab vedotin exposure. Patients had relapsed/refractory classical Hodgkin lymphoma with complete response, partial response or progressive disease as best response. This specimen belongs to a study of PD-1 blockade in classical Hodgkin lymphoma. Points from the study as a whole: Undefined causes, possibly disease activity or prior therapy, underlie the repertoire differences. Nivolumab initiated under 1 year post-ASCT led to patient exclusion. Newly diagnosed patients were reported to start with lower TCR diversity than healthy donors.

TCRdb keeps only in-frame clones here, not all; method: immunoSEQ multiplex PCR. In the table there are roughly 60,000 clones, around 90% of which are singletons. The chain combines TRBV6-5 with TRBJ2-4; no reliable D call. Sequencing used peripheral blood mononuclear cells (PBMCs), obtained at baseline. This clonotype was sampled from a human donor with classical Hodgkin lymphoma. The CDR3 is CASSTTGNIQYF. CDR3 coding DNA: TGTGCCAGCAGTACGACGGGTAACATTCAGTACTTC.